This T cell receptor beta chain was obtained from a study of identical twins. The CDR3 totals 14 residues. Trimming took 3 bases from V and 4 from J, leaving 12 bases between them. Using its own MiXCR run on the 5' RACE reads, TCRdb lists one record per CDR3 protein. Here the sample spans approximately 530,000 distinct CDR3 sequences, more than 20% being singletons. This sample was shared with a second study, whose subject was yellow fever vaccine responses in identical twins.

This TCR derives from a woman aged 18-30 years in good health. The chain links TRBV12-3 or TRBV12-4 to TRBJ1-1; weak D call: TRBD1 (5 bases). Sample: CD4+ T cells sorted from blood. The CDR3 nucleotides are TGTGCCAGCAGTTTCTCCACCGGGGGCACTGAAGCTTTCTTT. It translates to CASSFSTGGTEAFF.